These T cell receptor beta chains were read from a single sample in a study of blood T cell dynamics during melanoma immunotherapy. Method: immunoSEQ multiplex PCR; TCRdb's copy keeps in-frame clones and lacks some. The repertoire consists of 9,500 to 15,000 clones, with 85% to 90% occurring once and the leading ten covering less than 5%. Sequenced material: blood, taken from a patient treated with checkpoint blockade. These receptors were obtained from a human donor with melanoma. The CDR3 runs from the conserved cysteine through the conserved F or W. The D gene is left open where the match is weak. Expanded clones get a size class; other rows say once, few or many, or leave the size out.

CDR3 protein	clone size	D gene	V gene	J gene
CASSPTGGETQYF	.	TRBD1	TRBV5-1	TRBJ2-5
CASSLGPGTGAYEQYF	.	TRBD1	TRBV7-9	TRBJ2-7
CASTMTGGDTEAFF	.	.	TRBV6-6	TRBJ1-1
CASSFPRLGASEQYF	.	.	TRBV28	TRBJ2-7
CASSLTRTGENTIYF	.	TRBD1	TRBV7-2	TRBJ1-3
CASSQGGQGARAFF	.	TRBD1	TRBV14	TRBJ1-1
CASSSRHTITYEQYF	.	.	TRBV7-9	TRBJ2-7
CASSEVVAGEDEQYF	.	TRBD2	TRBV6-1	TRBJ2-7
CASKRLAGEADTQYF	.	TRBD2	TRBV19	TRBJ2-3
CASSVEGATDTQYF	.	TRBD1	TRBV9	TRBJ2-3
CASSPLTSGRPLEQYF	.	TRBD2	TRBV11-2	TRBJ2-7
CASSSGYNNQPQHF	.	.	TRBV27	TRBJ1-5
CASSHAGFMNEQFF	once	.	TRBV4-1	TRBJ2-1
CASSLVGSVRGGTNEKLFF	.	.	TRBV7-2	TRBJ1-4